This TCR beta chain was captured in a study of CD8 T cells in ankylosing spondylitis. Trimming removed 4 bases from V and 5 bases from J, with 11 bases in between. Germline V gives CDR1 MGHRA, CDR2 YSYEKL. There are 13 residues in the CDR3. Quantitative 5'-RACE with molecular barcodes generated TCR beta libraries. Via MiXCR, TCRdb re-called the 5' RACE reads, giving one row per CDR3 protein. The sample lists 150,000 to 250,000 distinct CDR3 sequences; roughly 13% were seen once. Study-wide results and limits: From matched ankylosing spondylitis synovial fluid, disease-linked clones were reportedly recovered at significantly enriched levels. Seemingly distinctive of ankylosing spondylitis blood was a TCR beta motif formed by eight highly homologous variants.

A remark on this clonotype: No antigen is known for it.

J is TRBJ1-1 and V is TRBV4-1, with TRBD1 as a possible D gene (6 bases). The material sequenced was blood, either unsorted or a sorted T cell fraction (not recorded which). This clonotype was sampled from a male donor with ankylosing spondylitis or in good health (not recorded which). The CDR3 sequence is CASSRQGWTEAFF. Here the CDR3 DNA reads TGCGCCAGCAGCCGGCAGGGGTGGACTGAAGCTTTCTTT.